Listed here are 23 T cell receptor beta chains from one sample, sequenced in a study of blood T cell repertoires in COVID-19. Repertoires were generated with immunoSEQ multiplex PCR, while TCRdb's copy carries only in-frame clones and drops some. The profile shows 35,000 to 55,000 clones, approximately 90% of them singletons. Sequenced: peripheral blood. These receptor sequences come from a man aged 70-80 years with active COVID-19.

The V and J genes are TRBV6-5 and TRBJ2-3; D ambiguous. V was pared by 6 bases and J by 1 base, with 11 bases between. CDR1 is MNHEY and CDR2 is SVGAGI in the germline V gene. This CDR3 has 14 amino acids. CDR3: CASSPDTRTDTQYF. In DNA, the CDR3 is TGTGCCAGCAGCCCCGACACCCGCACAGATACGCAGTATTTT.

J is TRBJ2-1 and V is TRBV2, with D possibly TRBD2 on 6 matching bases. The CDR3 contains 13 residues. V was clipped by 4 bases and J by 5 bases, with 9 bases between them. Germline V gene sequence: CDR1 SNHLY, CDR2 FYNNEI. The CDR3 protein is CASSVGLNNEQFF. CDR3 nucleotide sequence: TGTGCCAGCAGTGTGGGACTTAACAATGAGCAGTTCTTC.

The rearrangement links TRBV7-2 to TRBJ2-1; TRBD2 matches 12 bases. Germline lookup yields CDR1 SGHTA and CDR2 FQGNSA. The V gene end was trimmed by 5 bases and the J gene end by 8 bases; junction bases not matched to a gene: 16. The CDR3 extends over 18 amino acids. This chain's CDR3 is CASSLGTTLAGGPDEQFF. For the CDR3, the DNA is TGTGCCAGCAGCCTCGGAACTACCCTAGCGGGGGGGCCCGATGAGCAGTTCTTC. Combining the CDR3 with reference TRBV7-2 and TRBJ2-1 gives the whole variable domain GAGVSQSPSNKVTEKGKDVELRCDPISGHTALYWYRQSLGQGLEFLIYFQGNSAPDKSGLPSDRFSAERTGGSVSTLTIQRTQQEDSAVYLCASSLGTTLAGGPDEQFFGPGTRLTVL.

The table lists this clone with a few counts. This rearrangement joins TRBV7-2 to TRBJ1-6; 7 nucleotides line up with TRBD1. The germline V gene encodes CDR1 SGHTA and CDR2 FQGNSA. The length of the CDR3 is 15 residues. V shed 1 base, J shed 9 bases, and the junction held 6 bases outside the gene matches. CDR3 loop: CASSLVGTVTSPLHF. CDR3 nucleotides: TGTGCCAGCAGCTTAGTGGGGACAGTGACTTCACCCCTCCACTTT.

The chain uses TRBV19 and TRBJ2-7; TRBD2 matches at 9 bases. V was pared by 5 bases and J by 6 bases, with 8 bases of the junction left unmatched. The CDR3 totals 14 residues. From germline, CDR1 is LNHDA and CDR2 SQIVND (reference sequence). The CDR3 coding sequence is TGTGCCAGTAGTTTACCAGGACTAGCGATCGAGCAGTACTTC. As protein: CASSLPGLAIEQYF.

The chain combines TRBV18 with TRBJ1-5; unclear D gene. Germline assignment: CDR1 KGHSH and CDR2 LQKENI. V gave up 6 bases and J gave up 6 bases, with 15 bases separating them. The CDR3 extends over 14 amino acids. The CDR3 nucleotides are TGTGCCAGCTCGCGAACCGCGGGATTTCAGCCCCAGCATTTT. This translates into CASSRTAGFQPQHF.

The CDR3 sequence: CASSERTSGYNEQFF. The CDR3 DNA reads as TGCGCCAGCAGTGAGCGGACTAGCGGGTACAATGAGCAGTTCTTC. The chain employs TRBV10-1 and TRBJ2-1; 11 bases agree with TRBD2. Germline V gene data show CDR1 as WNHNN and CDR2 as SYGVQD (reference sequence). The J segment lost 4 bases and the V segment lost 2 bases, leaving 1 base of the junction unmatched. The CDR3 is 15 amino acids.

The count of this clone is one. J is TRBJ1-2 and V is TRBV6-5, with D possibly matching TRBD1 (5 bases). CDR3 size: 12 residues. V lost 7 bases to trimming and J lost 8 bases, with 14 bases between them. CDR1 is MNHEY, CDR2 SVGAGI, per germline. The CDR3 DNA sequence: TGTGCCAGCAAAACGGGGGTTGGAGGCTACACCTTC. This encodes CASKTGVGGYTF.

The V gene is TRBV6-1, the J gene TRBJ1-2; maybe TRBD1 (5 bases). CDR1 is MNHNS, CDR2 SASEGT, per germline. There are 15 residues in the CDR3. The V gene lost 1 base and the J gene lost 4 bases, with 13 bases spanning the gap. The CDR3 here is CASSEDVEGTYGYTF. DNA for the CDR3: TGTGCCAGCAGTGAAGATGTGGAGGGGACCTATGGCTACACCTTC.

The chain carries TRBV6-4 and TRBJ2-1; the match to TRBD2 covers 9 bases. CDR3 length: 16 residues. The junction had 6 bases not matched to a gene; V was cut back by 3 bases and J by 3 bases. CDR1 is MRHNA and CDR2 is SNTAGT in the germline V gene. This CDR3 is CASSDGIAGDYNEQFF. In DNA, the CDR3 is TGTGCCAGCAGTGATGGAATAGCGGGAGACTACAATGAGCAGTTCTTC.

The chain employs TRBV6-6 and TRBJ2-3; 7 bases align to TRBD1. The trim removed 0 bases at V and 1 base at J, leaving 4 bases unmatched. Germline V gene sequence: CDR1 MNHNY, CDR2 SVGAGI (reference sequence). The CDR3 has 16 amino acids. The CDR3 DNA reads as TGTGCCAGCAGTTACTCGAGGGGGCGGGGCACAGATACGCAGTATTTT. Protein sequence: CASSYSRGRGTDTQYF.

The chain joins TRBV9 to TRBJ2-5; D remains ambiguous. CDR1 and CDR2 (germline): SGDLS, YYNGEE. The V end was cut by 0 bases, the J end by 1 base, with 7 bases between. The CDR3 contains 14 residues. DNA of the CDR3: TGTGCCAGCAGCGTAGGGCAGATCCAAGAGACCCAGTACTTC. It codes for CASSVGQIQETQYF.

The rearrangement links TRBV3-1 (or the pseudogene TRBV3-2) to TRBJ2-7, with 12 bases identical to TRBD1. CDR3 length: 16 amino acids. The germline gives CDR1 LGHDT, CDR2 YNNKEL (reference sequence). J gave up 4 bases and V 2 bases, and 6 bases lay outside the gene matches. CDR3 residues: CASSQRLGQGAYEQYF. The CDR3 region has the DNA TGTGCCAGCAGCCAAAGACTGGGACAGGGGGCTTACGAGCAGTACTTC.

The chain has TRBV5-6 and TRBJ1-5; no firm D call. V lost 4 bases, J lost 3 bases, and 8 bases lay in between. This CDR3 is 13 amino acids long. Germline CDR1 SGHDT, CDR2 YYEEEE. CDR3 sequence (DNA): TGTGCCAGCAGCGGCGGGATCAATCAGCCCCAGCATTTT. Amino acid sequence: CASSGGINQPQHF.

The chain has TRBV7-2 and TRBJ2-7; the D is unclear. CDR3 length equals 16 residues. V was trimmed by 1 base and J by 0 bases, leaving 13 bases between them. Germline-derived CDR1 and CDR2 are SGHTA and FQGNSA. The CDR3 nucleotides read TGTGCCAGCAGCTTAGGTGGTGGCGGCCCCTCCTACGAGCAGTACTTC. It translates to CASSLGGGGPSYEQYF. The full variable domain, with the rest looked up from reference TRBV7-2 and TRBJ2-7, is GAGVSQSPSNKVTEKGKDVELRCDPISGHTALYWYRQSLGQGLEFLIYFQGNSAPDKSGLPSDRFSAERTGGSVSTLTIQRTQQEDSAVYLCASSLGGGGPSYEQYFGPGTRLTVT.

This clone appeared once. The chain recombines TRBV10-1 with TRBJ2-1; 9 bases are shared with TRBD1. The germline V gene encodes CDR1 WNHNN and CDR2 SYGVQD (reference sequence). The ends lost 6 bases at V and 8 bases at J; junction bases unmatched: 14. This CDR3 has 16 amino acids. The CDR3 coding sequence is TGCGCCAGCAGGTGGTCCCGAAGACAGGGGGACGATGAGCAGTTCTTC. This translates into CASRWSRRQGDDEQFF.

The chain joins TRBV11-2 to TRBJ2-2, with a possible D match to TRBD1 (6 bases). V shed 5 bases and J shed 6 bases, with 22 bases lying between them. The CDR3 contains 17 residues. Germline V CDR1 and CDR2: SGHAT, FQNNGV. The CDR3 is CASSRTRPGVGSGELFF. CDR3 DNA: TGTGCCAGCAGCCGAACACGGCCAGGGGTTGGTTCCGGGGAGCTGTTTTTT.

This clone was observed a handful of times. The chain recombines TRBV5-4 with TRBJ1-6; maybe TRBD1 (6 bases). Germline V gene data show CDR1 as SGHNT and CDR2 as YYREEE (reference sequence). V lost 1 base and J lost 8, with 16 bases in between. CDR3 length equals 16 residues. The CDR3 nucleotides read TGTGCCAGCAGCTTGTGGCAGGGGAATGGTTATTCACCCCTCCACTTT. Translated: CASSLWQGNGYSPLHF.

This chain joins TRBV5-1 and TRBJ2-1; TRBD1 agrees at 9 bases. With V trimmed by 5 bases and J by 3 bases, 9 bases remained unmatched. CDR3 length: 16 residues. Germline values: CDR1 SGHRS, CDR2 YFSETQ. Written as DNA, the CDR3 is TGCGCCAGCAGGGTAAGACGGGACAGGGACTACAATGAGCAGTTCTTC. Amino acid sequence: CASRVRRDRDYNEQFF.

This clone came up a few times. V usage is TRBV4-1 and J usage is TRBJ1-6; D is possibly TRBD1 (5 bases). V gave up 1 base and J gave up 9 bases, with 16 bases separating them. The germline CDR1 and CDR2 sequences are MGHRA and YSYEKL. The CDR3 extends over 16 amino acids. The CDR3 DNA follows: TGCGCCAGCAGCCAAGGACAGAAGGCGATAGGTTCACCCCTCCACTTT. Encoded protein: CASSQGQKAIGSPLHF.

The rearrangement uses TRBV6-2 or TRBV6-3 and TRBJ1-2; D possibly corresponds to TRBD1 (5 bases). This CDR3 contains 13 residues. Germline-derived CDR1 and CDR2 are MNHEY and SVGEGT. Deletions cut 2 bases from V and 2 bases from J, with 6 bases between. The DNA of the CDR3 is TGTGCCAGCAGTTACCAGGGAAACTATGGCTACACCTTC. Protein product: CASSYQGNYGYTF.

This sequence joins TRBV4-3 and TRBJ1-2, with TRBD1 matching 10 bases. CDR3 length equals 16 residues. CDR1 and CDR2 from the germline V gene are LGHNA and YSLEER. V trimming: 2 bases; J trimming: 4 bases; junction bases outside the gene matches: 7. CDR3 DNA: TGCGCCAGCAGCCAACTGGTGACAGGGGGCGGCTATGGCTACACCTTC. This translates into CASSQLVTGGGYGYTF.

This chain joins TRBV7-2 and TRBJ1-3; D is undetermined. Trimming took 0 bases from V and 1 from J, leaving 10 bases between them. Germline-derived CDR1 and CDR2 are SGHTA and FQGNSA. The CDR3 sequence is 16 residues long. This CDR3 reads CASSLAGTTSGNTIYF. The CDR3 nucleotides read TGTGCCAGCAGCTTAGCGGGCACAACGTCTGGAAACACCATATATTTT.